These T cell receptor beta chains were read from a single sample in a study of blood T cells in healthy people across ages. Each CDR3 protein is one row after TCRdb ran MiXCR on the 5' RACE reads. The data contain hundreds of thousands of distinct CDR3 sequences, 45% to 60% of them singletons. Sequenced: blood. The receptors shown here come from a woman older than 75 in good health. The CDR3 runs from the conserved cysteine through the conserved F or W. The order of the fields is J gene, V gene, CDR3 protein.

j_gene: TRBJ1-4; v_gene: TRBV6-5; CDR3aa: CASSYFGGTNEKLFF
j_gene: TRBJ2-1; v_gene: TRBV25-1; CDR3aa: CASSELGQNNEQFF
j_gene: TRBJ1-6; v_gene: TRBV4-1; CDR3aa: CASSQEVDASYSPLHF
j_gene: TRBJ2-3; v_gene: TRBV4-1; CDR3aa: CASSQDLEREGRRDTQYF
j_gene: TRBJ1-1; v_gene: TRBV25-1; CDR3aa: CASSGSGAWITEAFF
j_gene: TRBJ2-1; v_gene: TRBV7-6; CDR3aa: CASSLAQFNEQFF
j_gene: TRBJ2-1; v_gene: TRBV11-2; CDR3aa: CASSFTRTRNNEQFF
j_gene: TRBJ2-1; v_gene: TRBV28; CDR3aa: CASSWGQYNEQFF
j_gene: TRBJ1-5; v_gene: TRBV3-1; CDR3aa: CASSRGTTHNQPQHF
j_gene: TRBJ2-1; v_gene: TRBV11-3; CDR3aa: CASSPRGGATANEQFF
j_gene: TRBJ1-5; v_gene: TRBV28; CDR3aa: CASSFGAINQPQHF
j_gene: TRBJ2-3; v_gene: TRBV20-1; CDR3aa: CSARPRDTQYF
j_gene: TRBJ2-7; v_gene: TRBV7-9; CDR3aa: CASSLTPSYEQYF
j_gene: TRBJ2-3; v_gene: TRBV3-1; CDR3aa: CASSQAEPDTQYF
j_gene: TRBJ2-7; v_gene: TRBV3-1; CDR3aa: CASSQVAYEQYF
j_gene: TRBJ2-7; v_gene: TRBV20-1; CDR3aa: CSAPLPGAVTRDYEQYF
j_gene: TRBJ2-2; v_gene: TRBV29-1; CDR3aa: CSARTSGGAGTGELFF
j_gene: TRBJ1-1; v_gene: TRBV10-3; CDR3aa: CATQGSTEAFF
j_gene: TRBJ2-3; v_gene: TRBV30; CDR3aa: CAWSLGLRTDTQYF
j_gene: TRBJ2-5; v_gene: TRBV19; CDR3aa: CASSTTGGGKTQYF
j_gene: TRBJ2-7; v_gene: TRBV7-2; CDR3aa: CASSFWGPYEQYF
j_gene: TRBJ2-7; v_gene: TRBV12-3/TRBV12-4; CDR3aa: CASSPDTSQYF
j_gene: TRBJ1-2; v_gene: TRBV7-8; CDR3aa: CASSLNREDYTF
j_gene: TRBJ2-1; v_gene: TRBV25-1; CDR3aa: CASSGSRTSEGNEQFF
j_gene: TRBJ2-2; v_gene: TRBV3-1; CDR3aa: CASSQRGQGGELFF
j_gene: TRBJ2-1; v_gene: TRBV6-6; CDR3aa: CASSLPGQLRYEQFF
j_gene: TRBJ1-6; v_gene: TRBV27; CDR3aa: CASRAAGDNSPLHF
j_gene: TRBJ2-1; v_gene: TRBV20-1; CDR3aa: CIPRLEGGEQFF
j_gene: TRBJ2-3; v_gene: TRBV7-6; CDR3aa: CASSLGGDFVTQYF
j_gene: TRBJ2-7; v_gene: TRBV14; CDR3aa: CASSQESNYGYEQYF
j_gene: TRBJ2-2; v_gene: TRBV9; CDR3aa: CASSPGGPGGGELFF
j_gene: TRBJ2-5; v_gene: TRBV6-5; CDR3aa: CASSYSLPQETQYF
j_gene: TRBJ2-1; v_gene: TRBV5-1; CDR3aa: CASSLVINNEQFF
j_gene: TRBJ2-7; v_gene: TRBV3-1; CDR3aa: CASSQDLPYEQYF
j_gene: TRBJ2-1; v_gene: TRBV7-9; CDR3aa: CGVGPNEQFF
j_gene: TRBJ2-7; v_gene: TRBV11-1; CDR3aa: CASSQDRGHYEQYF
j_gene: TRBJ2-7; v_gene: TRBV7-2; CDR3aa: CASSPRLVSYEQYF
j_gene: TRBJ2-1; v_gene: TRBV12-3/TRBV12-4; CDR3aa: CASTPNYNEQFF
j_gene: TRBJ1-1; v_gene: TRBV10-1; CDR3aa: CASSRTGYLEAFF
j_gene: TRBJ2-7; v_gene: TRBV7-9; CDR3aa: CASSLAGQVYEQYF
j_gene: TRBJ2-1; v_gene: TRBV6-2/TRBV6-3; CDR3aa: CASSYSGGRVGEQFF
j_gene: TRBJ2-3; v_gene: TRBV29-1; CDR3aa: CSVTSPASTDTQYF
j_gene: TRBJ1-1; v_gene: TRBV10-3; CDR3aa: CAISPVANTEAFF
j_gene: TRBJ2-3; v_gene: TRBV6-2/TRBV6-3; CDR3aa: CASSYLVDTQYF
j_gene: TRBJ2-7; v_gene: TRBV20-1; CDR3aa: CSALPGQTYEQYF
j_gene: TRBJ1-2; v_gene: TRBV27; CDR3aa: CASSQSGTTNYGYTF
j_gene: TRBJ1-3; v_gene: TRBV20-1; CDR3aa: CSAALDSGNTIYF
j_gene: TRBJ2-3; v_gene: TRBV2; CDR3aa: CASSESGAADTQYF
j_gene: TRBJ2-3; v_gene: TRBV29-1; CDR3aa: CSVEAWGTDTQYF
j_gene: TRBJ1-1; v_gene: TRBV7-3; CDR3aa: CASSLTGTGRSLVDTEAFF
j_gene: TRBJ1-1; v_gene: TRBV6-5; CDR3aa: CASSYSDNWRAFF
j_gene: TRBJ1-3; v_gene: TRBV7-2; CDR3aa: CASSFRARGQNSGNTIYF
j_gene: TRBJ2-1; v_gene: TRBV6-6; CDR3aa: CASSYSAGGDNEQFF
j_gene: TRBJ1-4; v_gene: TRBV18; CDR3aa: CASSQRQPSTNEKLFF
j_gene: TRBJ2-2; v_gene: TRBV6-5; CDR3aa: CASSATLNTEELFF
j_gene: TRBJ2-7; v_gene: TRBV12-3/TRBV12-4; CDR3aa: CASKPGLVFQDEQYF
j_gene: TRBJ1-5; v_gene: TRBV18; CDR3aa: CASSLGREFQPQHF
j_gene: TRBJ2-3; v_gene: TRBV3-1; CDR3aa: CASSQEFRTDTQYF
j_gene: TRBJ2-7; v_gene: TRBV20-1; CDR3aa: CSANTGYRYEQYF